The entry below gives a single TCR beta chain sequence along with its context. The sample originates from a study of OX40 agonist ivuxolimab in advanced cancers. Study context: The patients received agonistic anti-OX40 (CD134) antibody ivuxolimab. Three patients responded partially, comprising one with hepatocellular carcinoma and two with cutaneous melanoma. Prior therapy, whether anti-PD-1, anti-PD-L1 or anti-CTLA-4, was allowed, and roughly 40% had some.

Peripheral blood came from all dose cohorts at three timepoints. TCRdb's table, derived via immunoSEQ multiplex PCR, lists solely in-frame clones and lacks some. The table includes just over 60,000 clones, roughly 87% detected once. V was cut by 6 bases and J by 7 bases, with 18 bases left in between. Germline values: CDR1 MNHEY, CDR2 SVGAGI. CDR3 length: 14 residues. This chain links TRBV6-5 with TRBJ1-1; D ambiguous. This sequence originates from an adult with an advanced solid tumor such as melanoma, head and neck, liver or kidney cancer. The source was CD4+ or CD8+ T cells sorted from blood, collected in a trial of the OX40 agonist ivuxolimab. The CDR3 DNA is TGTGCCAGCAGGCCGATCTCAGGCGGCATTGAAGCTTTCTTT. Protein product: CASRPISGGIEAFF.